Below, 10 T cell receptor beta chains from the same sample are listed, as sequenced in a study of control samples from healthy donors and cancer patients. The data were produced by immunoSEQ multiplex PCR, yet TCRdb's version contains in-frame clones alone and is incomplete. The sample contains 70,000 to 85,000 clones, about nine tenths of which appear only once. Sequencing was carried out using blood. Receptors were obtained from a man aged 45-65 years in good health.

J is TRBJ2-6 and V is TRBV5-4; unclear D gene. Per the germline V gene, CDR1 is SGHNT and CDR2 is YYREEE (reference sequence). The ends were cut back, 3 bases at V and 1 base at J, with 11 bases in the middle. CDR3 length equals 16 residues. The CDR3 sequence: CASSSPSLSGANVLTF. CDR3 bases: TGTGCCAGCAGCTCACCTTCACTATCTGGGGCCAACGTCCTGACTTTC.

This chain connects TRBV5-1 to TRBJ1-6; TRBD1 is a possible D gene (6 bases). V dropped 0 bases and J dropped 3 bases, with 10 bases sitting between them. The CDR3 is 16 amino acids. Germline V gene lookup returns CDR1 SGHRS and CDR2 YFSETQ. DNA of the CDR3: TGCGCCAGCAGCTTGGCCAAGGACAGCTATAATTCACCCCTCCACTTT. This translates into CASSLAKDSYNSPLHF.

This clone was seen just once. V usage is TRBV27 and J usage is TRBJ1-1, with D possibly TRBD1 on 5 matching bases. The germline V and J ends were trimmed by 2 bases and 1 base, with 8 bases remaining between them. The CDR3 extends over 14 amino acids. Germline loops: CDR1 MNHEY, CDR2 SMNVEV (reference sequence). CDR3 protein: CASSLRGGNTEAFF. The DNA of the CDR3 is TGTGCCAGCAGTTTACGGGGGGGGAACACTGAAGCTTTCTTT.

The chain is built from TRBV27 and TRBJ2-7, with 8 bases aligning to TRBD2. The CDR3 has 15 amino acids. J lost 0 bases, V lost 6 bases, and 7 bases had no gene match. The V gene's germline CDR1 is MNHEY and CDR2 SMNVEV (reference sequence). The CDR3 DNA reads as TGTGCCAGCAGCAACCGCGGGGGGCCCTCCTACGAGCAGTACTTC. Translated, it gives CASSNRGGPSYEQYF.

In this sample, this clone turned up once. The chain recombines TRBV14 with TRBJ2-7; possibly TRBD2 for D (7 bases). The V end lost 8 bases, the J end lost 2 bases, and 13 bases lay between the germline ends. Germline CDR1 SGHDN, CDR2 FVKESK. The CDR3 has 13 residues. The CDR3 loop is CASRGAGTYEQYF. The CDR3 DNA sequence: TGTGCCAGCCGGGGGGCAGGGACCTACGAGCAGTACTTC.

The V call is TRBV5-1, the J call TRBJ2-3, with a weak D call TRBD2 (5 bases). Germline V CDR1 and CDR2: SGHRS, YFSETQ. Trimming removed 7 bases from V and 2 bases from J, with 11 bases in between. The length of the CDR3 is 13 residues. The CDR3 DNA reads TGCGCCAGCTTCGAGGGATTCACAGATACGCAGTATTTT. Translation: CASFEGFTDTQYF.

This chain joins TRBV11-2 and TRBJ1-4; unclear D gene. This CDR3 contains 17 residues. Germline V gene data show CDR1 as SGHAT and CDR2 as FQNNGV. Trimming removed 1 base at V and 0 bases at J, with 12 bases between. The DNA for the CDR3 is TGTGCCAGCAGCTTAGGAGCCAGCCCTGCAACTAATGAAAAACTGTTTTTT. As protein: CASSLGASPATNEKLFF.

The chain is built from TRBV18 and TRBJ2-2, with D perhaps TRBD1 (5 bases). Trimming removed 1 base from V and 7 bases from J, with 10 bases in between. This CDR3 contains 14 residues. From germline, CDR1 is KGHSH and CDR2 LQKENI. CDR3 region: CASSPLTGRGELFF. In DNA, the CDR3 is TGTGCCAGCTCACCACTTACAGGCCGCGGGGAGCTGTTTTTT.

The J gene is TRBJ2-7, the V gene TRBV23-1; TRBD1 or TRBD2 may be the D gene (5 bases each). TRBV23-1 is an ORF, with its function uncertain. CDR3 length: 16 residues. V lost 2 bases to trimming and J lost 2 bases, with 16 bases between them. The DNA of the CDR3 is TGCGCCAGCAGTCAAGTCCGGGGCCTTACCCCCTACGAGCAGTACTTC. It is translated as CASSQVRGLTPYEQYF.

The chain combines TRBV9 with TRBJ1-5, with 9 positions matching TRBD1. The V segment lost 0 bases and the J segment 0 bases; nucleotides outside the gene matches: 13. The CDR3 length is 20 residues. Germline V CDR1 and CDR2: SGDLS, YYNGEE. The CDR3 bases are TGTGCCAGCAGCGTAGGACCCGGGACAGGGTCGGGGTATAGCAATCAGCCCCAGCATTTT. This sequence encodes CASSVGPGTGSGYSNQPQHF.